This TCR beta chain derives from a study of shared clonotypes between healthy human individuals (dated by TCRdb to the early 2020s). With respect to the entire study: A few men and a couple of women, aged 18 to 49 years, made up the cohort. Per donor, three plates each were used for CD4 naive and CD4 memory, two for CD8 naive, and one for CD8 memory. Blood TCR repertoires of a handful of healthy adults were deeply sequenced to estimate repertoire size and the extent of clonotype sharing between individuals. Libraries were prepared and TCR repertoires were sequenced by different laboratories using diverse techniques, in order to increase sequencing depth and limit assay-specific biases. Between about 0.85 and 8.9 billion PBMCs per donor were obtained by leukapheresis. Points the paper makes about the study in general: Compared with non-shared clonotypes, clonotypes shared by all four sorted-subset donors had higher generation probabilities. Pairwise subsampling indicated that sequencing depth was expected to affect the degree of clonotype sharing among donors. Around 5% of naive CD4, 3% to 4% of naive CD8, roughly 2.4% of memory CD4, and around 0.42% of memory CD8 clonotypes were shared across a few donors. Naive subsets generally had larger estimated clonotype richness than memory subsets did. Rarefaction of sorted-subset datasets indicated incomplete sequencing despite the large sequencing depth. Because the study included a small number of donors, the genetic and exposure-history diversity represented was limited. Sampling was restricted to blood, and TCR repertoires in tissue are likely to differ from TCR repertoires in blood.

Healthy HIV-negative adults with no recently reported acute infections or vaccinations were included as donors. Every donor was a Caucasian adult residing in Nashville, Tennessee, USA. CD4+ T cells were enriched by magnetic negative selection; naive cells were then positively selected on CD45RA, and the negative fraction formed the memory subset. Blood was collected by leukapheresis, and PBMCs were isolated by Ficoll-Histopaque density gradient centrifugation and then cryopreserved in liquid nitrogen vapor phase. Analytical flow cytometry was used to check the purity and quantity of every magnetically sorted T cell population. Genomic DNA was isolated from every sorted fraction and measured by UV absorbance on a Nanodrop 2000c. The count of this clone is one. The antigen it binds to is not known. Per-base quality was not reported, and no clone a single base away is much larger than it. TCR CDR3 regions were amplified from genomic DNA by multiplex PCR using the deep immunoSEQ assay. Extracted genomic DNA from each cell subset was spread evenly across all wells of several immunoSEQ 96-well plates, with each plate serving as a replicate. For sorted subsets, 200 to 250 ng of genomic DNA, equivalent to around 30,000 T cell genomes, went into each replicate PCR. Purified libraries were quantified with a Qubit 3.0 fluorometer, sized on a Bioanalyzer 2100, and re-quantified with the KAPA Library Quantification kit. Each immunoSEQ 96-well plate was sequenced on its own single-read 150-cycle Illumina NextSeq 550 flow cell. Concerning the study's data processing: Because the immunoSEQ output held only junctional sequences and lacked quality scores, the filtering could not match the filtering applied to full-length reads. Sequences were annotated with PyIR, a Python wrapper for IgBLAST v1.9, using IMGT germline references to assign V/J genes and CDR3. Reads were removed for weak V/J assignments (E-value above 1e-6), missing CDR3, stop codons, out-of-frame junctions, or ambiguous translated residues. V3J clonotypes were defined by identical inferred V gene, J gene, and CDR3 amino acid sequence. The percentage overlap between two repertoires was calculated by dividing the number of shared unique clonotypes by the size of the smaller repertoire. RTK rarefaction, the Chao1 estimator, and Recon v2.1 estimates of unobserved clonotypes were used to assess repertoire richness. Generation probabilities were computed with OLGA for all TCRbeta clonotypes obtained by the gDNA method from a handful of donors. TCRdb took over this immuneACCESS table, retaining in-frame rearrangements with V and J assigned. Such tables are incomplete; in checked studies, under half of the missing clones stem from an unresolved V gene, and the remainder is unexplained. The DNA was the basis for D and trimming; V, J and clone size are from that table. This sample gives over a million clones in total; about 98% of them show up just once. The leading ten clones occupy 0.4% to 0.45% of the sample.

The V and J ends are trimmed by 4 bases and 4 bases, leaving 9 bases between them. The CDR3 runs 13 amino acids, cysteine and phenylalanine included. This entry keeps only the CDR3 DNA: 39 bases, framed from base 1. CDR1 SGHKS and CDR2 YYEKEE were looked up in the germline V gene (reference sequence). Sequenced: naive CD4+ T cells sorted from blood. The cell subset or site label of this sample denotes: CD45RA+ positively selected. The rearranged chain carries TRBV5-5 and TRBJ1-5, with a weak D call of TRBD1 (5 bases match). This TCR was recovered from a man aged 25-45 years in good health. The DNA is as follows: TGTGCCAGCAGCGTTAACAGGAATCAGCCCCAGCATTTT. Translation gives CASSVNRNQPQHF. The variable domain in full, with residues beyond the CDR3 obtained from the reference TRBV5-5 and TRBJ1-5 genes, is DAGVTQSPTHLIKTRGQQVTLRCSPISGHKSVSWYQQVLGQGPQFIFQYYEKEERGRGNFPDRFSARQFPNYSSELNVNALLLGDSALYLCASSVNRNQPQHFGDGTRLSIL.